This T cell receptor beta chain appears in the sequencing data of a study of T cell repertoires in cytomegalovirus infection. Whole-study context: Both CMV infection and a matching HLA type were indicated by public TCR beta signatures.

As regards this clonotype: A much larger clone differs from this one at a single base, so this may be a read error.

Germline CDR1 is MNHEY and CDR2 is SVGAGI. This CDR3 contains 14 residues. J gave up 6 bases and V 5 bases, and 7 bases lay outside the gene matches. TCRdb re-analysed the reads in MiXCR, keeping a single row per CDR3 protein. This table holds roughly 640,000 distinct CDR3 sequences, 20% to 30% found once. This clonotype was obtained from a human donor in good health (CMV status not recorded). Some clones in this sample may be carry-over from other donors' samples. V is TRBV6-5 and J is TRBJ2-7; 10 bases fit TRBD1. The sequencing sample was made of CD8+ T cells from PBMCs. This chain's CDR3 is CASSTETGGFEQYV. The CDR3 DNA is TGTGCCAGCAGTACCGAGACAGGGGGCTTCGAGCAGTACGTC.